This is a list of T cell receptor beta chains from one sample in a study of blood T cell repertoires in COVID-19. Sequencing used immunoSEQ multiplex PCR; TCRdb keeps in-frame clones, though not all of them. The sample carries about 210,000 clones, around 85% recorded once. The sample comprised PBMCs or T cells enriched from blood (not recorded which). Receptors were obtained from a man between 35 and 55 years old who had recovered from COVID-19. Each CDR3 is given with its conserved first and last residue. D genes are given only for firm matches. The size of a clone is reported for some rows only, either as once, few or many, or as a class for expanded clones.

D gene	clone size	V gene	J gene	CDR3 protein	CDR3 DNA
TRBD1	NA	TRBV7-2	TRBJ1-3	CASSFGTGNGNTIYF	TGTGCCAGCAGCTTTGGGACAGGGAATGGAAACACCATATATTTT
TRBD1	NA	TRBV5-4	TRBJ1-1	CASSLGQGLNTEAFF	TGTGCCAGCAGCTTGGGACAGGGATTGAACACTGAAGCTTTCTTT
TRBD2	NA	TRBV5-1	TRBJ2-2	CASSLSIAGGTGELFF	TGCGCCAGCAGCTTGAGTATCGCGGGAGGCACCGGGGAGCTGTTTTTT
TRBD2	NA	TRBV7-2	TRBJ2-7	CASSPTSGGSYEQYF	TGTGCCAGCAGCCCAACTAGCGGGGGCTCCTACGAGCAGTACTTC
TRBD1	NA	TRBV11-3	TRBJ1-2	CASSAGTENGYTF	TGTGCCAGCAGCGCCGGGACAGAAAATGGCTACACCTTC
NA	NA	TRBV20-1	TRBJ1-2	CNLEGGYGYTF	TGCAATCTTGAGGGCGGCTATGGCTACACCTTC
NA	once	TRBV6-5	TRBJ1-2	CASILGTQSIGYTF	TGTGCCAGCATCCTGGGCACCCAATCTATTGGCTACACCTTC
NA	once	TRBV3-1/TRBV3-2	TRBJ2-7	CASSQWSGASYEQYF	TGTGCCAGCAGCCAATGGTCGGGAGCATCCTACGAGCAGTACTTC
TRBD1	once	TRBV29-1	TRBJ2-5	CSADRGRETQYF	TGCAGCGCCGACAGGGGGCGGGAGACCCAGTACTTC
NA	NA	TRBV27	TRBJ2-7	CASSPRQNALYEQYF	TGTGCCAGCAGTCCCCGACAGAACGCTCTCTACGAGCAGTACTTC
TRBD1	NA	TRBV7-8	TRBJ2-7	CASSSDRGTGEQYF	TGTGCCAGCAGCTCGGACAGGGGAACGGGTGAGCAGTACTTC
TRBD1	few	TRBV11-2	TRBJ1-2	CASSLDRPHRGNYGYTF	TGTGCCAGCAGCTTAGACAGGCCCCACAGGGGGAACTATGGCTACACCTTC
TRBD2	NA	TRBV11-3	TRBJ2-5	CASSPSGRARETQYF	TGTGCCAGCAGCCCTAGCGGGAGGGCCCGGGAGACCCAGTACTTC
TRBD2	once	TRBV5-6	TRBJ2-1	CASSLGTSVYEQFF	TGTGCCAGCAGCCTTGGGACTAGCGTTTATGAGCAGTTCTTC
NA	NA	TRBV19	TRBJ1-1	CASRYAGRVNTEAFF	TGTGCCAGTAGATACGCGGGCAGAGTGAACACTGAAGCTTTCTTT
TRBD2	NA	TRBV30	TRBJ2-3	CAWSRLAGGATDTQYF	TGTGCCTGGAGCAGACTAGCGGGGGGTGCCACAGATACGCAGTATTTT
TRBD1	once	TRBV7-8	TRBJ1-1	CASSLRDRVNTEAFF	TGTGCCAGCAGCCTCCGGGACAGGGTGAACACTGAAGCTTTCTTT
TRBD1	NA	TRBV12-3/TRBV12-4	TRBJ1-1	CASSYNRGRAFF	TGTGCCAGCAGTTACAACAGGGGGAGAGCTTTCTTT
NA	NA	TRBV4-1	TRBJ2-1	CASSQTDSSYNEQFF	TGCGCCAGCAGCCAAACGGACAGCTCCTACAATGAGCAGTTCTTC
TRBD2	NA	TRBV5-4	TRBJ2-7	CASSRTSGRDSYEQYF	TGTGCCAGCAGCCGGACTAGCGGGAGGGACTCCTACGAGCAGTACTTC
NA	once	TRBV6-5	TRBJ2-3	CASSYRAGATDTQYF	TGTGCCAGCAGTTACCGGGCAGGGGCCACAGATACGCAGTATTTT
NA	NA	TRBV27	TRBJ2-1	CASSLGVGAHNEQFF	TGTGCCAGCAGTTTAGGGGTGGGGGCCCACAATGAGCAGTTCTTC
TRBD2	NA	TRBV7-8	TRBJ2-2	CASSIYSLAGGTGELFF	TGTGCCAGCAGCATCTACTCTCTAGCGGGAGGGACCGGGGAGCTGTTTTTT
NA	NA	TRBV5-1	TRBJ2-1	CASSLGVSTTGEQFF	TGCGCCAGCAGCTTGGGAGTCTCGACTACCGGTGAGCAGTTCTTC
TRBD2	once	TRBV4-2	TRBJ2-1	CASSQEEGGLADEQFF	TGTGCCAGCAGTCAAGAAGAGGGAGGACTAGCGGATGAGCAGTTCTTC
TRBD1	NA	TRBV2	TRBJ1-3	CASTRGAGNTIYF	TGTGCCAGCACCAGGGGGGCTGGAAACACCATATATTTT
TRBD2	once	TRBV11-3	TRBJ2-1	CASSLGLAGGPNEQFF	TGTGCCAGCAGCTTAGGACTAGCGGGAGGCCCCAATGAGCAGTTCTTC
TRBD2	NA	TRBV7-9	TRBJ2-3	CASSPATGGDTDTQYF	TGTGCCAGCAGCCCGGCTACGGGAGGGGACACAGATACGCAGTATTTT
NA	NA	TRBV7-2	TRBJ1-5	CASSLGQSNQPQHF	TGTGCCAGCAGCTTAGGACAGAGCAATCAGCCCCAGCATTTT
TRBD1	NA	TRBV5-4	TRBJ1-2	CASSLGTGFPSSYGYTF	TGTGCCAGCAGCTTGGGGACAGGGTTTCCCTCATCCTATGGCTACACCTTC
NA	NA	TRBV28	TRBJ2-3	CASSFGGTPDTQYF	TGTGCCAGCAGTTTCGGGGGTACCCCAGATACGCAGTATTTT
NA	NA	TRBV11-2	TRBJ2-5	CASSLDPGAGETQYF	TGTGCCAGCAGCTTAGATCCAGGGGCAGGGGAGACCCAGTACTTC
NA	few	TRBV7-7	TRBJ2-5	CASSLGQGHQETQYF	TGTGCTAGCAGCTTAGGGCAGGGGCACCAAGAGACCCAGTACTTC
TRBD2	NA	TRBV7-3	TRBJ2-7	CASSLGGGEQYF	TGTGCCAGCAGCTTAGGCGGGGGCGAGCAGTACTTC
NA	few	TRBV6-5	TRBJ1-5	CASSFLGGEGNQPQHF	TGTGCCAGCAGTTTCCTCGGGGGTGAGGGCAATCAGCCCCAGCATTTT
NA	NA	TRBV2	TRBJ1-5	CASSDRSGNQPQHF	TGTGCCAGCAGTGACAGGTCCGGCAATCAGCCCCAGCATTTT
TRBD1	NA	TRBV5-4	TRBJ1-3	CASSRGTGSSGNTIYF	TGTGCCAGCAGCAGGGGGACAGGGAGCTCTGGAAACACCATATATTTT
NA	NA	TRBV5-1	TRBJ1-1	CASSLEGSLAEAFF	TGCGCCAGCAGCTTGGAAGGGAGTTTGGCTGAAGCTTTCTTT
TRBD2	NA	TRBV4-1	TRBJ2-7	CASSQEPSGFSYEQYF	TGCGCCAGCAGCCAAGAGCCTAGCGGGTTCTCCTACGAGCAGTACTTC
NA	NA	TRBV3-1/TRBV3-2	TRBJ2-1	CASSQVLPINEQFF	TGTGCCAGCAGCCAAGTTCTACCTATCAATGAGCAGTTCTTC
NA	NA	TRBV6-5	TRBJ1-1	CASSYSNLLTEAFF	TGTGCCAGCAGTTACTCGAACCTACTAACTGAAGCTTTCTTT
NA	NA	TRBV10-1	TRBJ1-6	CASRRDLHSPLHF	TGCGCCAGCAGACGAGATTTGCATTCACCCCTCCACTTT
NA	NA	TRBV3-1/TRBV3-2	TRBJ2-3	CASSRNQGPSDTQYF	TGTGCCAGCAGCCGGAACCAGGGCCCCTCAGATACGCAGTATTTT
TRBD2	NA	TRBV6-4	TRBJ2-3	CASSERAGTFGDTQYF	TGTGCCAGCAGTGAGAGAGCGGGAACCTTCGGAGATACGCAGTATTTT
TRBD2	NA	TRBV30	TRBJ2-7	CAWSVRGGYEQYF	TGTGCCTGGAGTGTACGCGGGGGCTACGAGCAGTACTTC
TRBD2	few	TRBV30	TRBJ2-2	CAWSHLGTSGSYYRHGELFF	TGTGCCTGGAGCCACCTCGGGACTAGCGGGAGTTATTATCGTCACGGGGAGCTGTTTTTT
NA	NA	TRBV7-2	TRBJ1-5	CASSKGQIINQPQHF	TGTGCCAGCAGTAAGGGACAAATTATCAATCAGCCCCAGCATTTT
NA	NA	TRBV27	TRBJ2-1	CASSLPPSSVPYNEQFF	TGTGCCAGCAGTTTGCCCCCCTCTAGCGTCCCCTACAATGAGCAGTTCTTC
TRBD1	NA	TRBV7-9	TRBJ2-1	CASSLAAQGAGIF	TGTGCCAGCAGCTTAGCAGCACAGGGGGCGGGGATCTTC
NA	NA	TRBV27	TRBJ1-1	CASSFSDSTEAFF	TGTGCCAGCAGTTTTTCGGACTCCACTGAAGCTTTCTTT
TRBD2	once	TRBV7-2	TRBJ2-7	CASSSRPGTSGPTYEQYF	TGTGCCAGCAGCTCCCGTCCCGGGACTAGCGGACCCACCTACGAGCAGTACTTC